A selection of T cell receptor beta chains follows, all from one sample in a study of blood T cell repertoires in COVID-19. Produced via immunoSEQ multiplex PCR; TCRdb's table is partial and in-frame only. This table holds around 700,000 clones, 85% to 90% found once. Sequencing was carried out using peripheral blood. The receptors were sampled from a woman aged 18-29 years with acute or convalescent COVID-19. Each CDR3 is given with its conserved first and last residue. A D gene is named only where the DNA matches it firmly. Size is stated for part of the rows, as once, few or many counts, or as a class when the clone is expanded.

len: 14
abundance: .
d_gene: .
j_gene: TRBJ1-1
v_gene: TRBV24-1
CDR3aa: CATSSGEGDTEAFF

len: 16
abundance: once
d_gene: .
j_gene: TRBJ2-1
v_gene: TRBV7-6
CDR3aa: CASSPGQISSYNEQFF

len: 14
abundance: .
d_gene: TRBD1
j_gene: TRBJ1-5
v_gene: TRBV6-5
CDR3aa: CASSRQGGNQPQHF

len: 16
abundance: .
d_gene: .
j_gene: TRBJ2-1
v_gene: TRBV5-1
CDR3aa: CASSLDQGWGYNEQFF

len: 13
abundance: .
d_gene: .
j_gene: TRBJ1-1
v_gene: TRBV24-1
CDR3aa: CATSDLYGTEAFF

len: 15
abundance: .
d_gene: .
j_gene: TRBJ1-1
v_gene: TRBV27
CDR3aa: CASSLSGSGNTEAFF

len: 13
abundance: .
d_gene: .
j_gene: TRBJ1-1
v_gene: TRBV7-9
CDR3aa: CASSQTKRVEAFF

len: 15
abundance: .
d_gene: .
j_gene: TRBJ2-1
v_gene: TRBV6-5
CDR3aa: CASSRIGGPFNEQFF

len: 12
abundance: few
d_gene: .
j_gene: TRBJ1-2
v_gene: TRBV28
CDR3aa: CASNRGDYGYTF

len: 16
abundance: .
d_gene: TRBD1
j_gene: TRBJ1-3
v_gene: TRBV7-9
CDR3aa: CASSRDLDRVGNTIYF

len: 14
abundance: .
d_gene: .
j_gene: TRBJ1-2
v_gene: TRBV7-9
CDR3aa: CASSPTRDSNGYTF

len: 14
abundance: .
d_gene: .
j_gene: TRBJ2-1
v_gene: TRBV18
CDR3aa: CASSPDARDNEQFF

len: 17
abundance: .
d_gene: TRBD1
j_gene: TRBJ1-4
v_gene: TRBV5-1
CDR3aa: CASSQSGTGGTNEKLFF

len: 14
abundance: .
d_gene: .
j_gene: TRBJ1-1
v_gene: TRBV7-8
CDR3aa: CASSPQGSGTEAFF

len: 16
abundance: .
d_gene: TRBD2
j_gene: TRBJ2-1
v_gene: TRBV2
CDR3aa: CASSAMGLAVYNEQFF

len: 15
abundance: .
d_gene: .
j_gene: TRBJ1-5
v_gene: TRBV19
CDR3aa: CASSIQGPSNQPQHF

len: 15
abundance: .
d_gene: .
j_gene: TRBJ2-7
v_gene: TRBV9
CDR3aa: CASSPHGVASYEQYF

len: 17
abundance: .
d_gene: .
j_gene: TRBJ1-1
v_gene: TRBV10-1
CDR3aa: CASSESRSPSREAEAFF

len: 15
abundance: once
d_gene: TRBD1
j_gene: TRBJ1-1
v_gene: TRBV9
CDR3aa: CASSVADRGYTEAFF

len: 15
abundance: few
d_gene: TRBD1
j_gene: TRBJ1-1
v_gene: TRBV5-1
CDR3aa: CASSYSVQGASEAFF

len: 11
abundance: .
d_gene: TRBD1
j_gene: TRBJ1-1
v_gene: TRBV20-1
CDR3aa: CSAAQGAEAFF

len: 14
abundance: .
d_gene: .
j_gene: TRBJ2-1
v_gene: TRBV11-2
CDR3aa: CASGQGGSYNEQFF

len: 13
abundance: .
d_gene: .
j_gene: TRBJ2-2
v_gene: TRBV7-8
CDR3aa: CASLSGVTGELFF

len: 15
abundance: .
d_gene: .
j_gene: TRBJ1-2
v_gene: TRBV4-1
CDR3aa: CASSQEGSSNYGYTF

len: 14
abundance: .
d_gene: TRBD1
j_gene: TRBJ2-5
v_gene: TRBV3-1/TRBV3-2
CDR3aa: CASSETTGQETQYF

len: 15
abundance: .
d_gene: TRBD2
j_gene: TRBJ2-7
v_gene: TRBV27
CDR3aa: CASSYGGGHLYEQYF

len: 17
abundance: .
d_gene: .
j_gene: TRBJ2-2
v_gene: TRBV4-1
CDR3aa: CASSQEMGRANTGELFF

len: 15
abundance: .
d_gene: .
j_gene: TRBJ2-1
v_gene: TRBV25-1
CDR3aa: CASSFLADDGNEQFF

len: 17
abundance: .
d_gene: .
j_gene: TRBJ1-4
v_gene: TRBV9
CDR3aa: CASSVGSGAATNEKLFF

len: 16
abundance: .
d_gene: .
j_gene: TRBJ1-1
v_gene: TRBV15
CDR3aa: CATSSPVGGVVTEAFF

len: 15
abundance: .
d_gene: TRBD1
j_gene: TRBJ2-3
v_gene: TRBV24-1
CDR3aa: CATSDPGQGADAQYF

len: 14
abundance: .
d_gene: TRBD1
j_gene: TRBJ2-1
v_gene: TRBV19
CDR3aa: CASSIQGTVDEQFF

len: 13
abundance: .
d_gene: .
j_gene: TRBJ1-5
v_gene: TRBV24-1
CDR3aa: CATSVGAGQPQHF

len: 13
abundance: .
d_gene: .
j_gene: TRBJ1-1
v_gene: TRBV5-6
CDR3aa: CASSWGLSGEAFF

len: 13
abundance: once
d_gene: .
j_gene: TRBJ1-5
v_gene: TRBV19
CDR3aa: CASSNRVRQPQHF

len: 15
abundance: .
d_gene: .
j_gene: TRBJ1-5
v_gene: TRBV28
CDR3aa: CASTPERGSNQPQHF